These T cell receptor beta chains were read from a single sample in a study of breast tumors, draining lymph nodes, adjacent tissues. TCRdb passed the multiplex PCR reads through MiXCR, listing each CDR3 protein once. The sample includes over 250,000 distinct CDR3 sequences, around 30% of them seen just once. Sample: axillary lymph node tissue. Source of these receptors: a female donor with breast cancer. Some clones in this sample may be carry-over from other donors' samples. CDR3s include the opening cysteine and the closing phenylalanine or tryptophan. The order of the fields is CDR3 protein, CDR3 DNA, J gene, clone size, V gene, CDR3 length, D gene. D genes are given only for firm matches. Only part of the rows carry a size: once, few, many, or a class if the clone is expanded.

CASSLLSGNEQFF,TGTGCCAGCAGCTTACTATCGGGCAATGAGCAGTTCTTC,TRBJ2-1,many,TRBV7-9,13,-
CASSHVWEQFF,TGTGCCAGCAGCCATGTCTGGGAGCAGTTCTTC,TRBJ2-1,-,TRBV3-1,11,-
CASSLGRAGLGTDTQFF,TGTGCCAGCAGCTTAGGGCGGGCAGGCCTCGGCACAGATACGCAGTTCTTC,TRBJ2-1,-,TRBV7-9,17,-
CASSLYYGNTIYF,TGTGCCAGCAGTTTATACTATGGAAACACCATATATTTT,TRBJ1-3,many,TRBV12-3/TRBV12-4,13,-
CASSLNGALLAQYF,TGTGCCAGCAGCTTAAACGGGGCCTTGTTGGCCCAGTACTTC,TRBJ2-5,-,TRBV7-2,14,-
CASSLVRGLVYGYTF,TGTGCCAGCAGCTTAGTCAGAGGGTTGGTATATGGCTACACCTTC,TRBJ1-2,-,TRBV11-2,15,-
CASSLVREFGNEQFF,TGTGCCAGCAGCTTAGTCAGGGAATTTGGGAATGAGCAGTTCTTC,TRBJ2-1,many,TRBV7-9,15,-
CSARDSSRGREQFF,TGCAGTGCTAGAGATTCGTCCCGGGGCCGTGAGCAGTTCTTC,TRBJ2-1,many,TRBV20-1,14,-
CATSSKLTGTGELFF,TGTGCCACCAGCAGTAAATTGACGGGGACCGGGGAGCTGTTTTTT,TRBJ2-2,-,TRBV15,15,-
CSASSTYNSPLHF,TGCAGTGCTAGTTCTACCTATAATTCACCCCTCCACTTT,TRBJ1-6,many,TRBV20-1,13,-
CASSLGRGRGGELFF,TGTGCCAGCAGCCTCGGCAGGGGGCGCGGCGGGGAGCTGTTTTTT,TRBJ2-2,few,TRBV6-5,15,TRBD1
CSVDGRGLAGGKSSYNEQFF,TGCAGCGTTGATGGAAGGGGACTAGCGGGAGGGAAGAGCTCCTACAATGAGCAGTTCTTC,TRBJ2-1,many,TRBV29-1,20,TRBD2
CASSLLAGGFVEQFF,TGTGCCAGCAGTTTATTGGCGGGGGGGTTTGTCGAGCAGTTCTTC,TRBJ2-1,few,TRBV12-3/TRBV12-4,15,TRBD2
CASSLEGPTSGAETYEQYF,TGCGCCAGCAGCTTGGAAGGGCCGACTAGCGGGGCTGAAACCTACGAGCAGTACTTC,TRBJ2-7,-,TRBV5-6,19,TRBD2
CASRQTTSILGELFF,TGTGCCAGCAGACAGACGACTAGTATTTTAGGGGAGCTGTTTTTT,TRBJ2-2,many,TRBV5-4,15,-
CASSYSGHWNEQFF,TGTGCCAGCAGTTACTCAGGACATTGGAATGAGCAGTTCTTC,TRBJ2-1,many,TRBV6-5,14,-
CSGASAYNEQFF,TGCAGCGGAGCCTCGGCGTACAATGAGCAGTTCTTC,TRBJ2-1,many,TRBV29-1,12,-
CASSVNPGNQPQHF,TGTGCCAGCAGCGTTAACCCCGGCAATCAGCCCCAGCATTTT,TRBJ1-5,many,TRBV9,14,-
CASSQGMGLRGWGQETQYF,TGCGCCAGCAGCCAAGGAATGGGACTACGTGGGTGGGGGCAAGAGACCCAGTACTTC,TRBJ2-5,many,TRBV4-1,19,TRBD2
CASSVVGGPADTRYF,TGTGCCAGCAGTGTGGTGGGAGGGCCGGCAGATACGCGGTATTTT,TRBJ2-3,-,TRBV2,15,TRBD2
CASSSRTGQGALNGYTF,TGCGCCAGCAGCTCCAGGACGGGACAGGGGGCATTGAATGGCTACACCTTC,TRBJ1-2,many,TRBV5-1,17,TRBD1
CASSLAFRGETQHF,TGTGCCAGCAGCTTAGCGTTCCGGGGAGAGACCCAGCATTTT,TRBJ1-5,-,TRBV11-2,14,-
CATRGAGTPQETQYF,TGTGCCACCAGGGGGGCGGGGACACCCCAAGAGACCCAGTACTTC,TRBJ2-5,-,TRBV24-1,15,-
CSARDLQGALVRSPLHF,TGCAGTGCTAGAGATCTACAGGGGGCCTTAGTTCGATCACCCCTCCACTTT,TRBJ1-6,many,TRBV20-1,17,TRBD1
CSAKAGTSGPGGYEQYF,TGCAGTGCTAAGGCCGGGACTAGCGGCCCCGGGGGTTACGAGCAGTACTTC,TRBJ2-7,many,TRBV20-1,17,TRBD2
CASSPMGVETQYF,TGTGCCAGCTCACCCATGGGGGTAGAGACCCAGTACTTC,TRBJ2-5,once,TRBV18,13,-
CSARWTGKEGNTVYF,TGCAGTGCAAGGTGGACAGGGAAGGAGGGAAACACCGTATATTTT,TRBJ1-3,-,TRBV20-1,15,TRBD1
CASSYVAGAPNEQFF,TGTGCCAGCAGTTACGTAGCGGGAGCTCCAAATGAGCAGTTCTTC,TRBJ2-1,many,TRBV6-5,15,TRBD2
CASSEPQGPTF,TGTGCCAGCAGCGAGCCCCAGGGGCCAACCTTC,TRBJ1-2,-,TRBV2,11,-
CSAEGQGAREQYF,TGCAGCGCCGAGGGACAGGGGGCGCGGGAGCAGTACTTC,TRBJ2-7,many,TRBV29-1,13,TRBD1
CSARDRKGSGNTIYF,TGCAGTGCTAGAGATCGGAAAGGCTCTGGAAACACCATATATTTT,TRBJ1-3,many,TRBV20-1,15,-
CASGPSPGQGSTDTQYF,TGTGCTAGTGGTCCTTCCCCGGGACAGGGTAGCACAGATACGCAGTATTTT,TRBJ2-3,-,TRBV12-5,17,TRBD1
CAWRRRASYEQYF,TGTGCCTGGAGAAGACGGGCCTCCTACGAGCAGTACTTC,TRBJ2-7,few,TRBV30,13,-
CSAVDSSRGETQYF,TGCAGTGCCGTCGACAGTTCCCGGGGAGAGACCCAGTACTTC,TRBJ2-5,many,TRBV20-1,14,-
CASSPGSWAYEQYF,TGTGCCAGCTCACCCGGATCATGGGCCTACGAGCAGTACTTC,TRBJ2-7,-,TRBV18,14,-
CASLGTGNGEQYF,TGTGCCAGCTTGGGGACAGGGAACGGAGAGCAGTACTTC,TRBJ2-7,many,TRBV2,13,TRBD1
CSARTSGRAQEGGTDTQYF,TGCAGTGCGAGGACTAGCGGGAGGGCCCAGGAGGGGGGTACAGATACGCAGTATTTT,TRBJ2-3,-,TRBV20-1,19,TRBD2
CASSSVGETQYF,TGTGCCAGTTCTTCCGTCGGGGAGACCCAGTACTTC,TRBJ2-5,many,TRBV7-6,12,-
CASSAKGGGRIYEQYF,TGTGCCAGTAGTGCCAAAGGGGGGGGCAGAATCTACGAGCAGTACTTC,TRBJ2-7,many,TRBV19,16,-
CASSSARRVETQYF,TGTGCCAGCAGCTCGGCCCGCAGGGTGGAGACCCAGTACTTC,TRBJ2-5,-,TRBV7-9,14,-
CASSPETGYEQYF,TGTGCCAGCAGCCCCGAGACAGGCTACGAGCAGTACTTC,TRBJ2-7,many,TRBV11-3,13,-
CASSLAGNEQYF,TGTGCCAGCAGCTTGGCTGGGAACGAGCAGTACTTC,TRBJ2-7,many,TRBV5-5,12,-
CASSRSGSVVDTQYF,TGCGCCAGCAGCCGTAGCGGGAGTGTGGTAGATACGCAGTATTTT,TRBJ2-3,many,TRBV4-1,15,TRBD2
CASSLNRYSPLHF,TGTGCCAGCAGTTTGAACAGATATTCACCCCTCCACTTT,TRBJ1-6,few,TRBV12-3/TRBV12-4,13,-
CATSRDRGYEQYF,TGTGCCACCAGCAGAGATCGGGGTTACGAGCAGTACTTC,TRBJ2-7,-,TRBV15,13,-
CASSLDFLRNTEAFF,TGTGCCAGCAGCTTAGATTTCTTGAGGAACACTGAAGCTTTCTTT,TRBJ1-1,few,TRBV5-4,15,-
CASSLAFWTACNQPQHF,TGTGCTAGCAGCTTAGCCTTTTGGACAGCCTGCAATCAGCCCCAGCATTTT,TRBJ1-5,many,TRBV7-7,17,-